These 8 T cell receptor beta chains originate from one sample sequenced in a study of T cells in Graves' hyperthyroidism and ophthalmopathy (dated by TCRdb to 2018 to 2020). Libraries were constructed by multiplex PCR. The instrument given in TCRdb is Illumina HiSeq 2000. TCR beta CDR3 regions were amplified from RNA transcripts. The TCR CDR3 was subjected to a first round of RT-PCR using the HTBI primer set and the Qiagen OneStep RT-PCR kit. TCRdb applied fastp at Q25 and MiXCR to the public reads, then kept only in-frame beta chains. Every distinct CDR3 protein forms one entry, paired with its most common genes and DNA. The sample data list 300,000 to 400,000 distinct CDR3 sequences, and 21% of these were observed just once. The top ten clones comprise 50% of the sample. Sequencing input: blood. Receptor source: a woman in her 50s with Graves' hyperthyroidism.

The sample holds many counts of this clonotype. The chain joins TRBV6-1 to TRBJ2-1; 7 bases match TRBD1. The CDR3 length is 14 residues. The ends lost 6 bases at V and 4 bases at J; junction bases unmatched: 6. The V gene's germline CDR1 is MNHNS and CDR2 SASEGT. The CDR3 region is CASSRTGPYNEQFF. DNA for the CDR3: TGTGCCAGCAGCAGGACAGGACCTTACAATGAGCAGTTCTTC.

V gene TRBV7-2 combines with J gene TRBJ1-1; D remains ambiguous. The length of the CDR3 is 13 residues. V was pared by 1 base and J by 10 bases, with 13 bases between. Germline CDR1 and CDR2: SGHTA and FQGNSA. The CDR3 sequence: CASSLVIREVAFF. In DNA, the CDR3 is TGTGCCAGCAGCTTAGTGATAAGGGAGGTAGCTTTCTTT.

CDR3 sequence reads: CASSALLGTDTQYF. As DNA, the CDR3 is TGTGCCAGCAGCGCTCTACTAGGCACAGATACGCAGTATTTT. The chain uses TRBV9 and TRBJ2-3; the D gene is possibly TRBD2 (5 bases). Trimming cost V 3 bases and J 1 base, with 9 bases left between them. The germline V gene has CDR1 SGDLS and CDR2 YYNGEE. The CDR3 runs 14 residues.

CDR3 coding DNA: TGTGCCAGCAGTTACCCGACACCGGGACTAGCGGGGGGACGCACAGATACGCAGTATTTT. This sequence encodes CASSYPTPGLAGGRTDTQYF. This rearrangement joins TRBV6-2 or TRBV6-3 to TRBJ2-3; 15 nucleotides line up with TRBD2. The trim removed 2 bases at V and 1 base at J, leaving 10 bases unmatched. The CDR3 loop spans 20 amino acids. Germline V gene lookup returns CDR1 MNHEY and CDR2 SVGEGT.

This clonotype was observed many times. The chain couples TRBV5-1 to TRBJ2-2; D is ambiguous. Trimming left V 5 bases short and J 4 bases short, with 9 bases between. Germline lookup yields CDR1 SGHRS and CDR2 YFSETQ. The CDR3 runs to 13 residues. DNA of the CDR3: TGCGCCAGCAGAATTACGGTCACCGGGGAGCTGTTTTTT. This codes for CASRITVTGELFF.

The chain combines TRBV28 with TRBJ2-7; a weak D match, TRBD1 (5 bases). The germline V gene encodes CDR1 MDHEN and CDR2 SYDVKM. The CDR3 consists of 12 residues. The V and J ends lost 6 bases and 6 bases respectively, with 12 bases between them. Here the CDR3 DNA reads TGTGCCAGCAGAGCCCCAGGGTCCGAGCAGTACTTC. Its protein product is CASRAPGSEQYF.

The genes are TRBV3-1 and TRBJ1-1; no firm D call. The CDR3 loop spans 14 amino acids. CDR1 is LGHDT, CDR2 YNNKEL, per germline (reference sequence). Trimming pared 1 base from V and 6 bases from J, leaving 12 bases between. CDR3 sequence: CASSQGPLGAEAFF. The CDR3 coding sequence is TGTGCCAGCAGCCAAGGCCCGCTGGGCGCTGAAGCTTTCTTT.

This clonotype was counted ten times or more. The chain is built from TRBV11-2 and TRBJ2-3; D ambiguous. Trimming pared 3 bases from V and 4 bases from J, leaving 8 bases between. Germline values: CDR1 SGHAT, CDR2 FQNNGV. This CDR3 has 13 amino acids. In DNA form, the CDR3 reads TGTGCCAGCAGCTTTCCTGGTTCAGATACGCAGTATTTT. It yields the protein CASSFPGSDTQYF.